This paragraph covers one T cell receptor (beta chain) sequence. Antigen unknown. Method: immunoSEQ multiplex PCR; TCRdb's copy keeps in-frame clones and lacks some. The sample includes under 55,000 clones, approximately 88% of them seen just once. V shed 8 bases and J shed 4 bases, with 9 bases lying between them. Germline CDR1 and CDR2: MNHNY and SVGAGI (reference sequence). The CDR3 runs 11 residues. The sample originates from a study of OX40 agonist ivuxolimab in advanced cancers. Study-level results: Among T cells, CD8+ cells averaged more expanded clones than CD4+ cells.

V gene TRBV6-6 combines with J gene TRBJ2-7; D remains unclear. The source of this sequence is an adult with an advanced solid tumor such as melanoma, head and neck, liver or kidney cancer. The sequenced sample was CD4+ or CD8+ T cells sorted from blood, obtained in a trial of the OX40 agonist ivuxolimab. The CDR3 sequence is CASGEGYEQYF. The DNA of the CDR3 is TGTGCCAGCGGGGAAGGGTACGAGCAGTACTTC.